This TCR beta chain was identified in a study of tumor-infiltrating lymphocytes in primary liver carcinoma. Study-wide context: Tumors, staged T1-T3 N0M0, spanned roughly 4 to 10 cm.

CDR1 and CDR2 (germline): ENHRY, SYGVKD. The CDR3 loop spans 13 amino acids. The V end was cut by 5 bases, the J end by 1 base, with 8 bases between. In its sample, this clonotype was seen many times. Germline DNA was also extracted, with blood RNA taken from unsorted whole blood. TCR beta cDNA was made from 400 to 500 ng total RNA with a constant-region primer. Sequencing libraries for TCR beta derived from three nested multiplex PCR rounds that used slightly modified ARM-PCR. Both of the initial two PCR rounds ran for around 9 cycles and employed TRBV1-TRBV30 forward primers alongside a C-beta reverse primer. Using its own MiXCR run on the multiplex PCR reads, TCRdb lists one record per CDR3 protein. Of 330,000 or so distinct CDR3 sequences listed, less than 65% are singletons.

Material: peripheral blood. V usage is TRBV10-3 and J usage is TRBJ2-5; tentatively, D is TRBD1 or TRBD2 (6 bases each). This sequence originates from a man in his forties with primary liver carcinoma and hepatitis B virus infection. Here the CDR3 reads CAISWGAQETQYF. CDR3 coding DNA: TGTGCCATCAGTTGGGGGGCCCAAGAGACCCAGTACTTC.